The 29 T cell receptor beta chains listed next were all sequenced from one sample in a study of blood T cell repertoires in COVID-19. Sequencing used immunoSEQ multiplex PCR; TCRdb keeps in-frame clones, though not all of them. The sample contains 200,000 to 250,000 clones, around 90% of which appear only once. Sequencing was performed on PBMCs or T cells enriched from blood (not recorded which). Receptors originate from a man aged 25 to 40 who had recovered from COVID-19.

The chain uses TRBV10-3 and TRBJ2-1; 8 bases fit TRBD2. This CDR3 has 15 residues. The germline V gene has CDR1 ENHRY and CDR2 SYGVKD. Germline trimming cut 5 bases from V and 10 bases from J; bases unmatched to any gene: 13. The CDR3 nucleotides are TGTGCCATCAGTAGGGGGACTAGTTGGGTGCAGGAGCAGTTCTTC. It specifies CAISRGTSWVQEQFF.

The chain combines TRBV29-1 with TRBJ2-4; possible D gene TRBD1, 6 bases. This CDR3 has 13 residues. CDR1 and CDR2 (germline): SQVTM, ANQGSEA. V dropped 5 bases and J dropped 1 base, with 9 bases sitting between them. CDR3 bases: TGCAGCGTTACAGGGTTGGCCAAAAACATTCAGTACTTC. As protein: CSVTGLAKNIQYF.

This chain joins TRBV12-5 and TRBJ1-1; tentatively, D is TRBD1 (5 bases). The V end lost 2 bases, the J end lost 13 bases, and 17 bases lay between the germline ends. Looked up from germline, CDR1 is LGHNT and CDR2 is FRNRAP. The CDR3 contains 13 residues. The CDR3 bases are TGTGCTAGTGGTTTGAAACCGGGACGGGGGGGTTTCTTT. Its protein product is CASGLKPGRGGFF. The full variable domain, its missing parts supplied by reference TRBV12-5 and TRBJ1-1, is DARVTQTPRHKVTEMGQEVTMRCQPILGHNTVFWYRQTMMQGLELLAYFRNRAPLDDSGMPKDRFSAEMPDATLATLKIQPSEPRDSAVYFCASGLKPGRGGFFGQGTRLTVV.

V is TRBV7-8 and J is TRBJ1-1, with D hard to call. The V gene lost 5 bases and the J gene lost 2 bases, with 9 bases spanning the gap. Germline values: CDR1 SGHVS, CDR2 FQNEAQ. This CDR3 comprises 13 residues. CDR3 nucleotide sequence: TGTGCCAGCAGCCGGGAGGGTAACACTGAAGCTTTCTTT. Translated: CASSREGNTEAFF.

The genes are TRBV24-1 and TRBJ2-1; possible D gene TRBD1, 6 bases. V dropped 5 bases and J dropped 2 bases, with 6 bases sitting between them. The CDR3 is made up of 13 amino acids. Germline CDR1 KGHDR, CDR2 SFDVKD. The CDR3 coding sequence is TGTGCCACCAGTGCAGGGGCCTACAATGAGCAGTTCTTC. Residues: CATSAGAYNEQFF.

The chain couples TRBV28 to TRBJ1-2; D not certain. V lost 7 bases to trimming and J lost 7 bases, with 19 bases between them. Germline V gene data show CDR1 as MDHEN and CDR2 as SYDVKM. CDR3 length equals 14 residues. DNA of the CDR3: TGTGCCAGCATGGGGAGCCCGGTATTGGGTGGCTACACCTTC. Residues: CASMGSPVLGGYTF.

The chain is built from TRBV7-2 and TRBJ1-2; TRBD1 is a possible D gene (6 bases). Germline lookup yields CDR1 SGHTA and CDR2 FQGNSA. V dropped 1 base and J dropped 0 bases, with 9 bases sitting between them. The CDR3 has 15 residues. CDR3 in DNA: TGTGCCAGCAGCTTAGGGGCAGGGGCTAACTATGGCTACACCTTC. Encoded protein: CASSLGAGANYGYTF.

The chain employs TRBV18 and TRBJ1-1, with 10 bases lining up with TRBD1. V was pared by 5 bases and J by 6 bases, with 6 bases of the junction left unmatched. Germline V gene sequence: CDR1 KGHSH, CDR2 LQKENI. CDR3 length equals 14 residues. CDR3 in amino acids: CASSNRDRGPEAFF. CDR3 DNA sequence: TGTGCCAGCTCAAACCGGGACAGGGGCCCTGAAGCTTTCTTT.

V gene TRBV7-9 combines with J gene TRBJ1-4; D gene ambiguous. V lost 6 bases and J 1 base, leaving 9 bases between the germline ends. The CDR3 runs 14 residues. In germline, CDR1 is SEHNR, CDR2 FQNEAQ (reference sequence). CDR3 residues: CASSPVGTNEKLFF. Here the CDR3 DNA reads TGTGCCAGCAGTCCGGTCGGAACTAATGAAAAACTGTTTTTT.

The chain is built from TRBV10-2 and TRBJ1-4, with a weak D call TRBD1 (6 bases). Germline V gene data show CDR1 as WSHSY and CDR2 as SAAADI. V was shortened by 2 bases and J by 8 bases, with 12 bases between the two germline ends. CDR3 length: 14 residues. The CDR3 DNA follows: TGCGCCAGCAGTGAGCCGGCCAGGGGAGAAAAACTGTTTTTT. Amino acid sequence: CASSEPARGEKLFF.

The rearrangement links TRBV4-1 to TRBJ2-7, with D possibly TRBD1 on 5 matching bases. The CDR3 loop spans 16 amino acids. Trimming left V 1 base short and J 3 bases short, with 16 bases between. In germline, CDR1 is MGHRA, CDR2 YSYEKL. In DNA form, the CDR3 reads TGCGCCAGCAGCCAAGCAGGGCTGGGGATCTACTACGAGCAGTACTTC. This gives the protein CASSQAGLGIYYEQYF.

The table lists this clone with a count of one. The gene calls are TRBV6-5 and TRBJ1-6, with no clear D. Trimming left V 3 bases short and J 6 bases short, with 15 bases between. Per germline, CDR1 MNHEY and CDR2 SVGAGI. The CDR3 runs to 16 residues. CDR3 sequence reads: CASSYVSVDSNSPLHF. The CDR3 nucleotides read TGTGCCAGCAGTTATGTCTCGGTCGATTCTAATTCACCCCTCCACTTT.

This chain joins TRBV6-1 and TRBJ1-6; no firm D call. Germline V lookup: CDR1 MNHNS, CDR2 SASEGT. The CDR3 sequence is 15 residues long. Between the trimmed V and J ends, which lost 2 bases and 7 bases, there was a span of 12 bases. CDR3 nucleotides: TGTGCCAGCAGTGAATTTATGCGGCAGAATTCACCCCTCCACTTT. Its translation is CASSEFMRQNSPLHF.

This rearrangement joins TRBV6-2 or TRBV6-3 to TRBJ1-2, with D possibly being TRBD1 (5 bases). Germline V gene data show CDR1 as MNHEY and CDR2 as SVGEGT. Trimming cost V 2 bases and J 7 bases, with 14 bases left between them. The CDR3 runs 14 residues. The CDR3 spells CASSYQGTQSGYTF. The CDR3 coding sequence is TGTGCCAGCAGTTACCAGGGTACCCAGTCTGGCTACACCTTC.

The chain employs TRBV27 and TRBJ1-3; D is uncertain. V lost 0 bases, J lost 0 bases, and 9 bases lay in between. CDR3 length: 16 amino acids. Germline values: CDR1 MNHEY, CDR2 SMNVEV (reference sequence). CDR3 sequence reads: CASSLSFPGSGNTIYF. CDR3 bases: TGTGCCAGCAGTTTATCTTTCCCAGGCTCTGGAAACACCATATATTTT.

This clone has just one count. The chain has TRBV4-1 and TRBJ2-7, with 10 nucleotides matching TRBD1. This CDR3 spans 16 amino acids. The V gene's germline CDR1 is MGHRA and CDR2 YSYEKL. The V segment lost 4 bases and the J segment 0 bases; nucleotides outside the gene matches: 6. CDR3 sequence (DNA): TGCGCCAGCAGCCTGAACTGGGACAGGGGCTCCTACGAGCAGTACTTC. Protein: CASSLNWDRGSYEQYF.

This rearrangement joins TRBV5-6 to TRBJ1-2; maybe TRBD1 (6 bases). Trimming left V 0 bases short and J 2 bases short, with 8 bases between. CDR1 is SGHDT, CDR2 YYEEEE, per germline. The CDR3 consists of 14 residues. The CDR3 sequence: CASSLVQGNYGYTF. The CDR3, as DNA: TGTGCCAGCAGCTTGGTTCAGGGGAACTATGGCTACACCTTC.

The genes are TRBV13 and TRBJ2-7, with D perhaps matching TRBD2 (5 bases). V was cut by 5 bases and J by 4 bases, with 24 bases left in between. The germline V gene has CDR1 PRHDT and CDR2 FYEKMQ (reference sequence). This CDR3 has 17 residues. The CDR3 sequence is CASSARSGGRFYYEQYF. In DNA form, the CDR3 reads TGTGCCAGCAGCGCCCGTTCTGGCGGGCGGTTTTATTACGAGCAGTACTTC.

This sequence joins TRBV5-1 and TRBJ2-2; D might be TRBD2 (6 bases). From germline, CDR1 is SGHRS and CDR2 YFSETQ. V dropped 4 bases and J dropped 1 base, with 14 bases sitting between them. The CDR3 loop spans 16 amino acids. CDR3 in DNA: TGCGCCAGCAGCCTCGGGACTCGGATGAACACCGGGGAGCTGTTTTTT. Encoded protein: CASSLGTRMNTGELFF.

V and J are TRBV12-5 and TRBJ1-1; D possibly corresponds to TRBD1 (6 bases). The length of the CDR3 is 14 residues. V was clipped by 2 bases and J by 0 bases, with 7 bases between them. Germline V CDR1 and CDR2: LGHNT, FRNRAP. The CDR3 DNA sequence: TGTGCTAGTGGTTTGAGGGGGATGAACACTGAAGCTTTCTTT. It specifies CASGLRGMNTEAFF.

The chain uses TRBV5-5 and TRBJ1-5; 9 nucleotides line up with TRBD1. Germline lookup yields CDR1 SGHKS and CDR2 YYEKEE (reference sequence). CDR3 size: 16 residues. The trim removed 2 bases at V and 6 bases at J, leaving 9 bases unmatched. CDR3 amino acids: CASSFGGTGLTQPQHF. DNA for the CDR3: TGTGCCAGCAGCTTCGGCGGGACAGGGTTGACTCAGCCCCAGCATTTT.

The genes are TRBV30 and TRBJ1-4; D unresolved. Trimming left V 2 bases short and J 7 bases short, with 17 bases between. Germline CDR1 GTSNPN, CDR2 SVGIG (reference sequence). CDR3 size: 15 residues. The CDR3 nucleotides read TGTGCCTGGAGTTCGCCGTCGGTATCTAGTGAAAAACTGTTTTTT. Translated, it gives CAWSSPSVSSEKLFF.

The chain is built from TRBV5-1 and TRBJ2-3, with 10 bases that match TRBD2. The germline CDR1 and CDR2 sequences are SGHRS and YFSETQ. With V trimmed by 3 bases and J by 4 bases, 8 bases remained unmatched. The CDR3 length is 16 residues. CDR3 in amino acids: CASSSGVAGGSDTQYF. The DNA of the CDR3 is TGCGCCAGCAGCTCCGGGGTAGCGGGGGGTTCAGATACGCAGTATTTT.

V gene TRBV28 combines with J gene TRBJ2-7, with TRBD2 matching over 8 bases. Germline V gene sequence: CDR1 MDHEN, CDR2 SYDVKM. The CDR3 is 16 amino acids. V trimming: 3 bases; J trimming: 0 bases; junction bases outside the gene matches: 7. The CDR3 DNA sequence: TGTGCCAGCAGTTTGACGGTCGGGAGGGCCTCCTACGAGCAGTACTTC. Translating it yields CASSLTVGRASYEQYF.

This rearrangement joins TRBV2 to TRBJ2-7, with D perhaps matching TRBD2 (6 bases). The CDR3 totals 15 residues. Looked up from germline, CDR1 is SNHLY and CDR2 is FYNNEI. The germline V and J ends were trimmed by 0 bases and 4 bases, with 13 bases remaining between them. CDR3 in amino acids: CASSEAMAGRYEQYF. The CDR3 DNA follows: TGTGCCAGCAGTGAAGCAATGGCAGGGAGGTACGAGCAGTACTTC.

V and J are TRBV7-2 and TRBJ1-1, with D possibly TRBD1 on 6 matching bases. Trimming cost V 5 bases and J 2 bases, with 15 bases left between them. CDR1 is SGHTA and CDR2 is FQGNSA in the germline V gene. The CDR3 sequence is 15 residues long. CDR3 protein: CASSIRTVANTEAFF. CDR3 coding DNA: TGTGCCAGCAGCATCAGGACAGTCGCCAACACTGAAGCTTTCTTT.

J is TRBJ1-2 and V is TRBV30; D may be TRBD1 (6 bases). Trimming stripped 2 bases from V and 12 bases from J, with 10 bases between. The CDR3 extends over 10 amino acids. Germline V gives CDR1 GTSNPN, CDR2 SVGIG (reference sequence). CDR3 bases: TGTGCCTGGAGTCCCCCAGGGGACACCTTC. This encodes CAWSPPGDTF.

This CDR3 reads CASSSTPGFGSGGPEQFF. Here the CDR3 DNA reads TGTGCCAGCAGCTCAACCCCGGGGTTCGGTAGCGGGGGTCCTGAGCAGTTCTTC. V gene TRBV7-2 combines with J gene TRBJ2-1; 9 nucleotides agree with TRBD2. With 4 bases clipped from V and 9 bases from J, the junction kept 19 bases outside the gene matches. From germline, CDR1 is SGHTA and CDR2 FQGNSA. The CDR3 is made up of 18 amino acids.

The V call is TRBV12-3 or TRBV12-4, the J call TRBJ2-7, with D unclear. This CDR3 spans 11 amino acids. The V end lost 4 bases, the J end lost 6 bases, and 7 bases lay between the germline ends. The CDR3 reads CASSSRSEQYF. CDR3 nucleotide sequence: TGTGCCAGCAGTTCTAGGAGCGAGCAGTACTTC.